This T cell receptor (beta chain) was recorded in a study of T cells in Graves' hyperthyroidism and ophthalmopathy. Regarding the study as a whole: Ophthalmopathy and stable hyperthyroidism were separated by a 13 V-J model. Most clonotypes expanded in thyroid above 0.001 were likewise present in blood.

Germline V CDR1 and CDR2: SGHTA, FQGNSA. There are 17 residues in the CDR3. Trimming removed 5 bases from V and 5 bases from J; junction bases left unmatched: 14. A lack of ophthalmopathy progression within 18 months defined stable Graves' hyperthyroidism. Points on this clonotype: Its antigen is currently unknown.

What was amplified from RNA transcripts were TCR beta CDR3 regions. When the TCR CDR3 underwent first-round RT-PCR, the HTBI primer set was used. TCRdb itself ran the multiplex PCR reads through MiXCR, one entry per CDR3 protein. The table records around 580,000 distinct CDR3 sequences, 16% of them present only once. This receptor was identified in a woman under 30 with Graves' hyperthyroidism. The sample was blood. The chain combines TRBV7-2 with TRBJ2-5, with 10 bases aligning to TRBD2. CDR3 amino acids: CASSTVAGGQGTETQYF. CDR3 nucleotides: TGTGCCAGCAGCACCGTAGCGGGGGGCCAGGGAACGGAGACCCAGTACTTC.